This T cell receptor beta chain was found in a study of cytomegalovirus exposure and HLA in healthy donors. Study-wide background: In an early release, HLA-typed donors contributed about 79 million unique TCR sequences.

The CDR3 totals 17 residues. The trim removed 1 base at V and 6 bases at J, leaving 9 bases unmatched. CDR1 MNHNS and CDR2 SASEGT come from the germline V gene. Use of 60 Vbeta and 13 Jbeta primers characterized the PCR. Assay used: immunoSEQ multiplex PCR; TCRdb lists only in-frame clones, some missing. The sample holds approximately 150,000 clones, about four fifths seen once. The TCR sequence derives from a woman in her thirties or forties in good health and CMV-seropositive. The sample consisted of PBMCs. The chain is built from TRBV6-1 and TRBJ2-2; 9 nucleotides agree with TRBD2. In DNA form, the CDR3 reads TGTGCCAGCAGTGAAGAACGCGGGAGGGCCTACCCCGGGGAGCTGTTTTTT. Encoded protein: CASSEERGRAYPGELFF.